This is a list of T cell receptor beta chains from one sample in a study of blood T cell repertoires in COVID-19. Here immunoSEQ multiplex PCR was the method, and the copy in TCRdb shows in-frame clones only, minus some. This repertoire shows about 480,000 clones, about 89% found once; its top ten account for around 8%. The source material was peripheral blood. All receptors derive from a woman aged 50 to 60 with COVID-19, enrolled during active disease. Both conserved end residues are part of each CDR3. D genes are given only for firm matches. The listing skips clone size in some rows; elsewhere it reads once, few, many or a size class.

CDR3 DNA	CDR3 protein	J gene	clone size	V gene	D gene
TGTGCCAGCAGCGCGCCGACTAGTCAGAACGAGCAGTACTTC	CASSAPTSQNEQYF	TRBJ2-7	once	TRBV9	NA
TGTGCCAGCAGGGAGGTCGGGGGACAGGAGAACAATGAGCAGTTCTTC	CASREVGGQENNEQFF	TRBJ2-1	NA	TRBV13	TRBD1
TGTGCCAGCAGCTTTGAGGGCCAGAATGACTACGAGCAGTACTTC	CASSFEGQNDYEQYF	TRBJ2-7	NA	TRBV5-8	NA
TGTGCCAGCAGCTGGGACAGGGGGCGAACTGAAGCTTTCTTT	CASSWDRGRTEAFF	TRBJ1-1	NA	TRBV5-4	TRBD1
TGTGCCAGCAGTCGAGACAGCGAAGCTTTCTTT	CASSRDSEAFF	TRBJ1-1	NA	TRBV6-5	NA
TGCGCCAGCAGCTCGACAGGACCAGTCTATGGCTACACCTTC	CASSSTGPVYGYTF	TRBJ1-2	NA	TRBV5-1	NA
TGTGCCAGCAGTGAAAGGGGCTCGGGCGACTATGGCTACACCTTC	CASSERGSGDYGYTF	TRBJ1-2	NA	TRBV2	NA
TGTGCCAGCTCACCACGAGGGGGTCAAGAGACCCAGTACTTC	CASSPRGGQETQYF	TRBJ2-5	NA	TRBV18	NA
TGTGCCAGCAGCTTCACACAGGGGGCGACTTTCTTT	CASSFTQGATFF	TRBJ1-1	NA	TRBV7-6	TRBD1
TGCGCCAGCAGCTTGGGGGCAGCGGGGGCGAACACTGAAGCTTTCTTT	CASSLGAAGANTEAFF	TRBJ1-1	NA	TRBV5-1	NA
TGTGCCAGCAGCCCGGACCTATCGGGGACTGAAGCTTTCTTT	CASSPDLSGTEAFF	TRBJ1-1	once	TRBV7-2	NA
TGTGCCAGTAGTATCAGCGGAGGCAATCAGCCCCAGCATTTT	CASSISGGNQPQHF	TRBJ1-5	NA	TRBV19	NA
TGTGCCACCAGTGATTCTCCAAGCGGGAACATTCAGTACTTC	CATSDSPSGNIQYF	TRBJ2-4	NA	TRBV24-1	NA
TGTGCCAGCAGCTTTTCTAGCGGGGGGGCGACAGATACGCAGTATTTT	CASSFSSGGATDTQYF	TRBJ2-3	NA	TRBV7-6	TRBD2
TGTGCCAGCAGCCAAACCCGGACAGGGGACAACACTGAAGCTTTCTTT	CASSQTRTGDNTEAFF	TRBJ1-1	NA	TRBV14	TRBD1
TGTGCCAGCTCTCCCGACAGGAACTCCTACGAGCAGTACTTC	CASSPDRNSYEQYF	TRBJ2-7	NA	TRBV18	NA
TGTGCCAGCAGCGTTGACGCGACGCGGGGCTACGAGCAGTACTTC	CASSVDATRGYEQYF	TRBJ2-7	NA	TRBV9	NA
TGTGCCACAACCGGGACAGGGTACAATGAGCAGTTCTTC	CATTGTGYNEQFF	TRBJ2-1	NA	TRBV2	TRBD1
TGTGCCAGCGAGGCGCGGAGTGGCTCCTACAATGAGCAGTTCTTC	CASEARSGSYNEQFF	TRBJ2-1	NA	TRBV2	NA
TGTGCCAGTGTCTCCGAGCTTCAGCCCCAGCATTTT	CASVSELQPQHF	TRBJ1-5	NA	TRBV28	NA
TGTGCCAGCAGTCTAGCGACGGGGTCCTACAATGAGCAGTTCTTC	CASSLATGSYNEQFF	TRBJ2-1	NA	TRBV6-5	NA
TGTGCCAGCAGCTGGGGGGGATCTGAAGCTTTCTTT	CASSWGGSEAFF	TRBJ1-1	NA	TRBV7-9	NA
TGTGCCAGCAGCGCAAGTATACAGGGGGAGACTGGGGCCAACGTCCTGACTTTC	CASSASIQGETGANVLTF	TRBJ2-6	NA	TRBV9	TRBD1
TGTGCCAGCAGCCAAACAGGCCGTCGGAATGAGCAGTTCTTC	CASSQTGRRNEQFF	TRBJ2-1	once	TRBV14	NA
TGTGCCAGCTCACCATCCCGGGACAGGGTGAACGAGCAGTACTTC	CASSPSRDRVNEQYF	TRBJ2-7	NA	TRBV18	TRBD1
TGTGCCAGCAGCTTAGGGGGACTAGCGAGTGAGCAGTTCTTC	CASSLGGLASEQFF	TRBJ2-1	NA	TRBV7-9	TRBD2
TGCAGCGTTGAAGATCTTAGGCAGGGGACTAGGCAGTACTTC	CSVEDLRQGTRQYF	TRBJ2-7	NA	TRBV29-1	TRBD2
TGCAGCGTTGGACAGTTTAGCACTGAAGCTTTCTTT	CSVGQFSTEAFF	TRBJ1-1	once	TRBV29-1	NA
TGTGCCAGCAGCTTAGTTCGGTACCCCTACGAGCAGTACTTC	CASSLVRYPYEQYF	TRBJ2-7	NA	TRBV11-2	NA
TGTGCCAGCAGCGTAGAAGGCGGGACAGGGGGCTACGAGCAGTACTTC	CASSVEGGTGGYEQYF	TRBJ2-7	NA	TRBV9	TRBD1
TGTGCCAGCAGGTCTAGCGGGGGGAGGGTAGATACGCAGTATTTT	CASRSSGGRVDTQYF	TRBJ2-3	NA	TRBV28	TRBD2
TGCGCCAGCAGCTTTGCGCGGGGGAGTTACTCCTACGAGCAGTACTTC	CASSFARGSYSYEQYF	TRBJ2-7	NA	TRBV5-1	TRBD2
TGCGCCAGCAGCCAACCCTACAGGGGGTATCAAGATACGCAGTATTTT	CASSQPYRGYQDTQYF	TRBJ2-3	NA	TRBV4-1	TRBD1